The clone carrying this T cell receptor (beta chain) turned up a few times. This record comes from a study of T cell changes during pregnancy in multiple sclerosis. TCRdb's copy holds only in-frame clones and misses some; the assay was immunoSEQ multiplex PCR. The table records tens of thousands of clones, 80% to 95% of them present only once. The origin of this receptor is a female donor in good health, enrolled as a control in a pregnancy study. The sequences come from peripheral blood, collected in the third trimester of pregnancy.

The CDR3 protein is CASSRPDRDTEAFF. The CDR3 DNA is TGTGCCAGCAGCCGACCGGATCGGGACACTGAAGCTTTCTTT. The gene calls are TRBV28 and TRBJ1-1; no definite D call. V was shortened by 6 bases and J by 3 bases, with 14 bases between the two germline ends. Germline CDR1 and CDR2: MDHEN and SYDVKM. The CDR3 has 14 amino acids. The full variable domain, its missing parts supplied by reference TRBV28 and TRBJ1-1, is DVKVTQSSRYLVKRTGEKVFLECVQDMDHENMFWYRQDPGLGLRLIYFSYDVKMKEKGDIPEGYSVSREKKERFSLILESASTNQTSMYLCASSRPDRDTEAFFGQGTRLTVV.